The 9 T cell receptor beta chains below were found in one sample sequenced in a study of T cell responses to AZD1222 COVID-19 vaccine. The method was immunoSEQ multiplex PCR; TCRdb's version includes in-frame clones alone and lacks a portion of them. The sample lists 180,000 or so clones; around nine tenths were seen once. The sequencing used peripheral blood, collected 28 days after the second AZD1222 dose. The receptor source for this set is an adult who received the AZD1222 COVID-19 vaccine.

The chain has TRBV25-1 and TRBJ1-4; TRBD1 matches 8 bases. Germline CDR1 and CDR2: MGHDK and SYGVNS. With V trimmed by 6 bases and J by 3 bases, 6 bases remained unmatched. This CDR3 region has 15 residues. As DNA, the CDR3 is TGTGCCAGCAGCCCCGCGGACAGGGCTAATGAAAAACTGTTTTTT. It specifies CASSPADRANEKLFF.

The chain is built from TRBV12-3 or TRBV12-4 and TRBJ1-1; D uncertain. Trimming took off 2 bases at V and 8 bases at J, with 9 bases between the two ends. The CDR3 consists of 12 residues. The CDR3 sequence: CASSLLGREAFF. The CDR3 nucleotides read TGTGCCAGCAGTTTATTAGGCAGGGAAGCTTTCTTT.

The V call is TRBV14, the J call TRBJ2-7; tentative D call: TRBD2 (5 bases). Trimming cost V 4 bases and J 2 bases, with 18 bases left between them. Per germline, CDR1 SGHDN and CDR2 FVKESK. CDR3 length: 16 residues. The chain's CDR3 is CASSRILSTRTYEQYF. CDR3 DNA sequence: TGTGCCAGCAGCCGCATTTTATCAACTAGGACCTACGAGCAGTACTTC.

This chain uses TRBV21-1 with TRBJ2-5; no check of the table's D call, TRBD2, against the DNA was made. TRBV21-1 is recorded as a pseudogene. This CDR3 is 12 amino acids long. CDR3 nucleotide sequence: TGTGCCAGCGCCAGGGAGGAGGAGACCCAGTACTTC. Amino acids: CASAREEETQYF.

J is TRBJ1-2 and V is TRBV4-3; D may be TRBD1 (6 bases). The V end was cut by 0 bases, the J end by 7 bases, with 18 bases between. From germline, CDR1 is LGHNA and CDR2 YSLEER. The CDR3 runs 16 residues. CDR3 loop: CASSQDFAGGRAGYTF. The CDR3 DNA sequence: TGCGCCAGCAGCCAAGATTTCGCGGGGGGCCGGGCTGGCTACACCTTC.

The chain has TRBV6-2 or TRBV6-3 and TRBJ2-5; TRBD2 aligns across 12 bases. The CDR3 spans 15 residues. V shed 6 bases and J 4 bases; nucleotides not matched to a gene: 6. Germline V gene sequence: CDR1 MNHEY, CDR2 SVGEGT. The CDR3 DNA reads TGTGCCAGCAGCTTACTAGCGGGGGGAGTAGAGACCCAGTACTTC. The encoded protein is CASSLLAGGVETQYF.

This chain connects TRBV25-1 to TRBJ1-2; 8 nucleotides match TRBD1. Germline trimming cut 4 bases from V and 4 bases from J; bases unmatched to any gene: 5. From germline, CDR1 is MGHDK and CDR2 SYGVNS. This CDR3 region has 14 residues. The CDR3 loop reads CASSGTGFTYGYTF. The CDR3 DNA reads as TGTGCCAGCAGTGGGACAGGGTTTACCTATGGCTACACCTTC.

This clone came up once. The chain is built from TRBV19 and TRBJ1-2; TRBD1 is a possible D gene (6 bases). This CDR3 region has 15 residues. Germline V lookup: CDR1 LNHDA, CDR2 SQIVND (reference sequence). V gave up 3 bases and J gave up 2 bases, with 13 bases separating them. The CDR3 reads CASSMQGKGNYGYTF. CDR3 sequence (DNA): TGTGCCAGTAGTATGCAGGGGAAAGGAAACTATGGCTACACCTTC.

The chain carries TRBV18 and TRBJ2-2; TRBD1 aligns across 8 bases. The CDR3 spans 17 residues. The trim removed 2 bases at V and 4 bases at J, leaving 9 bases unmatched. The germline V gene has CDR1 KGHSH and CDR2 LQKENI. The chain's CDR3 is CASSPWPRGRSTGELFF. CDR3 DNA: TGTGCCAGCTCACCATGGCCCAGGGGGCGCTCCACCGGGGAGCTGTTTTTT.